One and the same sample provided the 8 T cell receptor beta chains below, sequenced in a study of control samples from healthy donors and cancer patients. Method: immunoSEQ multiplex PCR; TCRdb's copy keeps in-frame clones and lacks some. The sample has approximately 140,000 clones, roughly 94% seen once. The source material was blood. These receptors were collected from a man aged 35 to 55 in good health.

V usage is TRBV20-1 and J usage is TRBJ2-3, with TRBD2 matching 8 bases. The CDR3 covers 15 residues. Germline CDR1 reads DFQATT; CDR2 reads SNEGSKA (reference sequence). V lost 3 bases to trimming and J lost 1 base; unmatched junction nucleotides: 6. This CDR3 reads CSASDVSGGTDTQYF. For the CDR3, the DNA is TGCAGTGCTAGTGATGTTAGCGGGGGCACAGATACGCAGTATTTT.

The chain couples TRBV9 to TRBJ1-2; 9 bases are a match to TRBD1. The CDR3 is 15 amino acids. The ends lost 3 bases at V and 6 bases at J; junction bases unmatched: 9. The germline CDR1 and CDR2 sequences are SGDLS and YYNGEE. This chain's CDR3 is CASSELTGGLNGYTF. The CDR3 nucleotides read TGTGCCAGCAGCGAACTTACAGGGGGCTTAAATGGCTACACCTTC.

The genes are TRBV5-6 and TRBJ2-2, with D unclear. The germline V gene has CDR1 SGHDT and CDR2 YYEEEE. The CDR3 runs 14 residues. Deletions cut 4 bases from V and 0 bases from J, with 7 bases between. The CDR3 DNA reads TGTGCCAGCAGCCTTCATCCGAACACCGGGGAGCTGTTTTTT. This sequence encodes CASSLHPNTGELFF.

CDR3 amino acids: CASSLGRDTGELFF. Here the CDR3 DNA reads TGTGCCAGCAGCTTAGGCAGGGACACCGGGGAGCTGTTTTTT. The chain joins TRBV7-6 to TRBJ2-2; tentative D call: TRBD1 (5 bases). Trimming removed 1 base from V and 3 bases from J, with 6 bases in between. Germline V gene data show CDR1 as SGHVS and CDR2 as FNYEAQ. This CDR3 is built from 14 residues. The entire variable domain, with the rest obtained from reference TRBV7-6 and TRBJ2-2, is as follows: GAGVSQSPRYKVTKRGQDVALRCDPISGHVSLYWYRQALGQGPEFLTYFNYEAQQDKSGLPNDRFSAERPEGSISTLTIQRTEQRDSAMYRCASSLGRDTGELFFGEGSRLTVL.

This chain joins TRBV3-1 (or the pseudogene TRBV3-2) and TRBJ1-1, with D maybe TRBD1 (5 bases). Germline V gene data show CDR1 as LGHDT and CDR2 as YNNKEL (reference sequence). The V end lost 4 bases, the J end lost 0 bases, and 12 bases lay between the germline ends. This CDR3 has 15 residues. The CDR3 nucleotides are TGTGCCAGCAGCCCGTGGGGGTTGATGAACACTGAAGCTTTCTTT. Amino acid sequence: CASSPWGLMNTEAFF.

The genes are TRBV24-1 and TRBJ2-7; 7 positions match TRBD1. The V gene's germline CDR1 is KGHDR and CDR2 SFDVKD. With 9 bases clipped from V and 4 bases from J, the junction kept 8 bases outside the gene matches. CDR3 length equals 13 residues. The CDR3 DNA sequence: TGTGCCACCGCCCAACAGGGGTCGTACGAGCAGTACTTC. It translates to CATAQQGSYEQYF.

The genes are TRBV7-2 and TRBJ2-3; 10 bases fit TRBD2. The CDR3 covers 15 residues. Germline CDR1 SGHTA, CDR2 FQGNSA. The junction had 1 base not matched to a gene; V was cut back by 1 base and J by 3 bases. CDR3 region: CASSLDSGGTDTQYF. The CDR3 DNA reads as TGTGCCAGCAGCTTAGATAGCGGGGGGACAGATACGCAGTATTTT. The entire variable domain, with the rest obtained from reference TRBV7-2 and TRBJ2-3, is as follows: GAGVSQSPSNKVTEKGKDVELRCDPISGHTALYWYRQSLGQGLEFLIYFQGNSAPDKSGLPSDRFSAERTGGSVSTLTIQRTQQEDSAVYLCASSLDSGGTDTQYFGPGTRLTVL.

This sequence joins TRBV28 and TRBJ2-1; 11 nucleotides align to TRBD2. With V trimmed by 7 bases and J by 0 bases, 5 bases remained unmatched. The CDR3 runs 16 residues. Germline V CDR1 and CDR2: MDHEN, SYDVKM. The CDR3 loop is CASTRTSGSSYNEQFF. In DNA form, the CDR3 reads TGTGCCAGCACCCGAACTAGCGGGAGCTCCTACAATGAGCAGTTCTTC.